Following are 21 T cell receptor beta chains from one sample sequenced in a study of cytomegalovirus exposure and HLA in healthy donors. 13 Jbeta primers and 60 Vbeta primers were used for the PCR. The method was immunoSEQ multiplex PCR; TCRdb's version includes in-frame clones alone and lacks a portion of them. Among more than 100,000 clones listed, 75% to 90% were seen once. Source material: PBMCs. These receptors all stem from a man aged 30 to 39 in good health and CMV-seronegative.

This chain joins TRBV7-9 and TRBJ1-3; TRBD1 matches 8 bases. V lost 3 bases and J lost 1; bases outside the gene matches: 8. The germline gives CDR1 SEHNR, CDR2 FQNEAQ (reference sequence). There are 17 residues in the CDR3. The CDR3 coding sequence is TGTGCCAGCAGCTTTGACAGGGGTAGTTTTTCTGGAAACACCATATATTTT. Its translation is CASSFDRGSFSGNTIYF.

The J gene is TRBJ1-2, the V gene TRBV19, with 8 nucleotides matching TRBD1. CDR3 size: 15 residues. Germline CDR1 and CDR2: LNHDA and SQIVND (reference sequence). With V trimmed by 7 bases and J by 8 bases, 15 bases remained unmatched. CDR3: CASTPYPGTGSGYTF. CDR3 sequence (DNA): TGTGCCAGTACCCCTTACCCCGGGACAGGATCCGGCTACACCTTC.

The chain employs TRBV29-1 and TRBJ2-1; 9 bases agree with TRBD2. CDR3 length: 14 amino acids. The germline V gene has CDR1 SQVTM and CDR2 ANQGSEA. The junction had 6 bases not matched to a gene; V was cut back by 6 bases and J by 3 bases. CDR3 protein: CSVAAGGGYNEQFF. CDR3 nucleotides: TGCAGCGTGGCAGCGGGGGGAGGCTACAATGAGCAGTTCTTC.

The rearrangement uses TRBV2 and TRBJ2-3; TRBD1 agrees at 9 bases. Losses at the gene ends were 11 bases for V and 3 bases for J; bases not matched to a gene: 3. Germline CDR1 reads SNHLY; CDR2 reads FYNNEI. This CDR3 has 12 residues. The CDR3 here is CAGGQGTDTQYF. The CDR3 DNA is TGTGCCGGCGGACAGGGGACAGATACGCAGTATTTT.

V is TRBV5-6 and J is TRBJ1-1; D might be TRBD1 (5 bases). Germline V CDR1 and CDR2: SGHDT, YYEEEE. Trimming removed 5 bases from V and 2 bases from J, with 22 bases in between. The length of the CDR3 is 17 residues. CDR3 sequence (DNA): TGTGCCAGCAGTCTGAGCTTAGATCGGAGGGGAAACACTGAAGCTTTCTTT. It is translated as CASSLSLDRRGNTEAFF.

The table lists this clone with a count of one. The chain has TRBV7-2 and TRBJ1-1; 7 bases match TRBD1. Germline assignment: CDR1 SGHTA and CDR2 FQGNSA. With V trimmed by 3 bases and J by 0 bases, 7 bases remained unmatched. CDR3 length: 16 amino acids. CDR3: CASSFQGGYMNTEAFF. The CDR3, as DNA: TGTGCCAGCAGCTTTCAGGGGGGATACATGAACACTGAAGCTTTCTTT. Using reference TRBV7-2 and TRBJ1-1 for the parts outside the CDR3, the full variable domain is GAGVSQSPSNKVTEKGKDVELRCDPISGHTALYWYRQSLGQGLEFLIYFQGNSAPDKSGLPSDRFSAERTGGSVSTLTIQRTQQEDSAVYLCASSFQGGYMNTEAFFGQGTRLTVV.

As regards this clone: Relative to the germline gene, one junction end is altered; a read error may explain this. The CDR3 loop is CASSFPAPGLAAGQLFF. DNA of the CDR3: TGTGCCAGCAGTTTTCCCGCACCGGGACTAGCGGCCGGGCAGCTGTTTTTT. J is TRBJ2-2 and V is TRBV28; 11 bases line up with TRBD2. The length of the CDR3 is 17 residues. Germline values: CDR1 MDHEN, CDR2 SYDVKM. Supplemented by reference TRBV28 and TRBJ2-2, the full variable domain reads DVKVTQSSRYLVKRTGEKVFLECVQDMDHENMFWYRQDPGLGLRLIYFSYDVKMKEKGDIPEGYSVSREKKERFSLILESASTNQTSMYLCASSFPAPGLAAGQLFFGEGSRLTVL.

This rearrangement joins TRBV19 to TRBJ1-5; D unclear. V lost 5 bases and J 11 bases, leaving 19 bases between the germline ends. Per the germline V gene, CDR1 is LNHDA and CDR2 is SQIVND (reference sequence). The CDR3 totals 14 residues. The CDR3 reads CASSLSPQAGSQHF. DNA of the CDR3: TGTGCCAGTAGTTTATCGCCCCAAGCCGGTTCCCAGCATTTT.

The gene calls are TRBV15 and TRBJ1-1, with 12 bases that match TRBD1. CDR1 is LNHNV and CDR2 is YYDKDF in the germline V gene (reference sequence). CDR3 length equals 16 residues. Trimming removed 1 base from V and 4 bases from J; junction bases left unmatched: 4. The CDR3 DNA reads as TGTGCCACCAGCAGAGGGGACAGGGGGCGAGGCACTGAAGCTTTCTTT. This encodes CATSRGDRGRGTEAFF.

CDR3 in amino acids: CASSSTKAVSTRYEQYF. DNA of the CDR3: TGTGCCAGCAGCTCGACGAAGGCGGTCTCCACCCGCTACGAGCAGTACTTC. V is TRBV7-9 and J is TRBJ2-7; D uncertain. V gave up 4 bases and J gave up 3 bases, with 22 bases separating them. This CDR3 is built from 17 residues. The germline V gene encodes CDR1 SEHNR and CDR2 FQNEAQ (reference sequence).

V gene TRBV28 combines with J gene TRBJ1-6; no firm D call. CDR3 length: 13 amino acids. Germline-derived CDR1 and CDR2 are MDHEN and SYDVKM. Trimming took off 5 bases at V and 10 bases at J, with 12 bases between the two ends. The CDR3 reads CASSVESGSPLHF. In nucleotides, the CDR3 is TGTGCCAGCAGTGTAGAGAGCGGCTCACCCCTCCACTTT. The full variable domain, rest sourced from reference TRBV28 and TRBJ1-6, is DVKVTQSSRYLVKRTGEKVFLECVQDMDHENMFWYRQDPGLGLRLIYFSYDVKMKEKGDIPEGYSVSREKKERFSLILESASTNQTSMYLCASSVESGSPLHFGNGTRLTVT.

This chain joins TRBV6-1 and TRBJ1-1; 9 bases map to TRBD1. The germline gives CDR1 MNHNS, CDR2 SASEGT. V was clipped by 4 bases and J by 2 bases; unmatched bases: 2. The CDR3 runs 14 residues. This CDR3 is CASSVQGANTEAFF. The CDR3 DNA follows: TGTGCCAGCAGTGTACAGGGGGCCAACACTGAAGCTTTCTTT.

The chain uses TRBV27 and TRBJ1-4; the match to TRBD1 covers 9 bases. CDR1 and CDR2 from the germline V gene are MNHEY and SMNVEV (reference sequence). With V trimmed by 3 bases and J by 8 bases, 10 bases remained unmatched. The CDR3 totals 16 residues. The CDR3 region has the DNA TGTGCCAGCAGTTTTCGTCCAGGACAGGGGAACGAAAAACTGTTTTTT. It is translated as CASSFRPGQGNEKLFF.

The rearrangement links TRBV11-2 to TRBJ2-7; perhaps TRBD2 as D (7 bases). CDR1 and CDR2 (germline): SGHAT, FQNNGV. The CDR3 has 14 amino acids. The V gene lost 5 bases and the J gene lost 0 bases, with 11 bases spanning the gap. The CDR3 protein is CASSAGGPSYEQYF. CDR3 in DNA: TGTGCCAGCAGCGCCGGGGGGCCCTCCTACGAGCAGTACTTC.

The V and J genes are TRBV19 and TRBJ1-5; TRBD1 matches 7 bases. CDR3 size: 15 residues. Trimming removed 5 bases from V and 0 bases from J; junction bases left unmatched: 4. Germline CDR1 LNHDA, CDR2 SQIVND (reference sequence). The CDR3 here is CASSARQGSNQPQHF. In nucleotides, the CDR3 is TGTGCCAGTAGTGCGCGACAGGGTAGCAATCAGCCCCAGCATTTT.

The chain employs TRBV9 and TRBJ2-7; 12 bases match TRBD2. V lost 3 bases, J lost 0 bases, and 1 base stayed unmatched. CDR1 is SGDLS and CDR2 is YYNGEE in the germline V gene. This CDR3 is 15 amino acids long. CDR3 loop: CASSASGGVSYEQYF. The CDR3 DNA reads TGTGCCAGCAGCGCTAGCGGGGGGGTCTCCTACGAGCAGTACTTC.

This clone has just one count. V is TRBV5-4 and J is TRBJ2-3; 7 positions agree with TRBD2. Germline CDR1 SGHNT, CDR2 YYREEE (reference sequence). This CDR3 is built from 15 residues. The V segment lost 3 bases and the J segment 1 base; nucleotides outside the gene matches: 5. CDR3 in amino acids: CASSWDGGGTDTQYF. The CDR3 coding sequence is TGTGCCAGCAGCTGGGATGGGGGGGGCACAGATACGCAGTATTTT.

This clone was observed a few times. The rearrangement joins TRBV28 to TRBJ2-1; maybe TRBD1 (7 bases). Per the germline V gene, CDR1 is MDHEN and CDR2 is SYDVKM. This CDR3 is built from 16 residues. V shed 5 bases and J shed 9 bases, with 23 bases lying between them. CDR3 bases: TGTGCCAGCAGTCCTCGGACAGGCAAGGGGGGCCTTGAGCAGTTCTTC. Amino acids: CASSPRTGKGGLEQFF.

This chain links TRBV2 with TRBJ1-6; a possible D gene is TRBD1 (5 bases). CDR1 is SNHLY, CDR2 FYNNEI, per germline. V was pared by 2 bases and J by 11 bases, with 19 bases between. The length of the CDR3 is 16 residues. CDR3: CASSERGREVRTPLHF. The CDR3 region has the DNA TGTGCCAGCAGTGAAAGGGGCAGGGAGGTCAGGACACCCCTCCACTTT.

V and J are TRBV6-6 and TRBJ2-3; D ambiguous. This CDR3 spans 13 amino acids. Germline V lookup: CDR1 MNHNY, CDR2 SVGAGI (reference sequence). V lost 7 bases and J lost 1, with 9 bases in between. The CDR3 bases are TGTGCCAGCAATAAGCCCGGCACAGATACGCAGTATTTT. It encodes CASNKPGTDTQYF.

The chain carries TRBV19 and TRBJ1-4; possible D gene TRBD1, 6 bases. CDR1 is LNHDA, CDR2 SQIVND, per germline (reference sequence). The CDR3 runs 13 residues. Trimming shortened V by 8 bases and J by 8 bases, and 15 bases separated the two germline ends. The CDR3 is CASGRGGHEKLFF. The DNA of the CDR3 is TGTGCCAGTGGACGGGGGGGGCACGAAAAACTGTTTTTT.